This T cell receptor (beta chain) was sequenced during a study of cytomegalovirus exposure and HLA in healthy donors. V lost 2 bases to trimming and J lost 0 bases, with 8 bases between them. The CDR3 covers 15 residues. The germline gives CDR1 SGHVS, CDR2 FNYEAQ. The PCR made use of 60 Vbeta and 13 Jbeta primers. The table came from immunoSEQ multiplex PCR; TCRdb's copy has only in-frame clones and leaves some out. The data contain some 93,000 clones, under 90% of them singletons. The J gene is TRBJ1-3, the V gene TRBV7-6, with no clear D. The TCR comes from a man aged 50 to 59 in good health and CMV-seronegative. The sequenced sample consisted of PBMCs. CDR3 amino acids: CASSLQISSGNTIYF. DNA for the CDR3: TGTGCCAGCAGCTTACAGATAAGCTCTGGAAACACCATATATTTT.